The clone carrying this T cell receptor (beta chain) occurred a few times. The antigen is undetermined. The same CDR3 arises from other DNA sequences in this sample as well. The data originate from a study of PD-1 blockade in classical Hodgkin lymphoma. Study-wide points: CD4+ TCR diversity, unlike CD8+, rose significantly by C4D1. Healthy donors were reported to have higher baseline TCR diversity than newly diagnosed patients. Baseline diversity was lower in partial responders and progressors than complete responders.

Germline assignment: CDR1 ENHRY and CDR2 SYGVKD. After removal of 6 bases from V and 4 bases from J, the junction contained 2 bases not matched to a gene. There are 13 residues in the CDR3. The sample's time point: cycle 4 day 1 (C4D1), after more than five weeks of nivolumab. Every patient was affected by relapse after autologous stem cell transplantation, while exposure to brentuximab vedotin was not uniform. The authors purified CD4+ T cells from thawed PBMCs by magnetic negative selection. The method was immunoSEQ multiplex PCR; TCRdb's version includes in-frame clones alone and lacks a portion of them. The sample holds around 18,000 clones, around 75% seen once.

The material sequenced was CD4+ T cells from blood, taken before the fourth cycle of nivolumab. This sequence originates from a human donor with classical Hodgkin lymphoma. V and J are TRBV10-3 and TRBJ2-5, with TRBD1 matching 10 bases. The chain's CDR3 is CAISGTGVETQYF. CDR3 nucleotide sequence: TGTGCCATCAGCGGGACAGGGGTAGAGACCCAGTACTTC.